Following are 21 T cell receptor beta chains from one sample sequenced in a study of T cells after yellow fever vaccination. TCRdb re-called the 5' RACE reads through MiXCR, storing one row per CDR3 protein. The data contain roughly 330,000 distinct CDR3 sequences, roughly 4% of them singletons. The source material was PBMCs, sampled 5 days after the yellow fever booster vaccination. These receptor sequences come from a man aged 18-30 years who received the YFV17D yellow fever vaccine.

This clonotype was found a few times. This chain joins TRBV12-3 or TRBV12-4 and TRBJ2-3; 10 nucleotides match TRBD2. The V gene end was trimmed by 6 bases and the J gene end by 0 bases; junction bases not matched to a gene: 18. The CDR3 has 20 amino acids. CDR3: CASRGGSLAGTAYSTDTQYF. The CDR3 coding sequence is TGTGCCAGCAGGGGGGGGTCACTAGCGGGGACTGCTTACAGCACAGATACGCAGTATTTT.

A few counts support this clonotype. V usage is TRBV20-1 and J usage is TRBJ1-1, with 9 bases that match TRBD1. The junction had 15 bases not matched to a gene; V was cut back by 6 bases and J by 4 bases. Per germline, CDR1 DFQATT and CDR2 SNEGSKA (reference sequence). The CDR3 is 16 residues long. CDR3 nucleotides: TGCAGTGCCCTACTACACAGGGGGCCCGTTTTCACTGAAGCTTTCTTT. Its protein is CSALLHRGPVFTEAFF.

This clonotype was seen only a few times. The rearrangement links TRBV7-2 to TRBJ2-5; TRBD2 matches 16 bases. Germline loops: CDR1 SGHTA, CDR2 FQGNSA. The CDR3 length is 16 residues. Trimming removed 3 bases from V and 8 bases from J; junction bases left unmatched: 6. The CDR3 spells CASSLGLAGGATTQYF. DNA for the CDR3: TGTGCCAGCAGCTTGGGACTAGCGGGGGGGGCTACAACCCAGTACTTC.

The DNA for the CDR3 is TGTGCCAGCAGCTCTACGGGGGGAATGGCCGAGCAGTACTTC. Translating it yields CASSSTGGMAEQYF. V gene TRBV7-9 combines with J gene TRBJ2-7; 7 bases are a match to TRBD2. Trimming took 4 bases from V and 6 from J; bases not matched to a gene: 9. Germline V gene sequence: CDR1 SEHNR, CDR2 FQNEAQ (reference sequence). CDR3 size: 14 residues. Together with reference TRBV7-9 and TRBJ2-7, the CDR3 gives the full variable domain: DTGVSQNPRHKITKRGQNVTFRCDPISEHNRLYWYRQTLGQGPEFLTYFQNEAQLEKSRLLSDRFSAERPKGSFSTLEIQRTEQGDSAMYLCASSSTGGMAEQYFGPGTRLTVT.

The chain couples TRBV5-5 to TRBJ2-3; TRBD2 is a possible D gene (5 bases). This CDR3 region has 15 residues. The germline V gene encodes CDR1 SGHKS and CDR2 YYEKEE (reference sequence). Trimming took 8 bases from V and 7 from J, leaving 23 bases between them. CDR3 nucleotide sequence: TGTGCCAGTAGGCGTGCGGGTGTCACCGGGAATACGCAGTATTTT. Encoded protein: CASRRAGVTGNTQYF.

This clonotype has at least ten counts. The V gene is TRBV7-2, the J gene TRBJ1-2; 9 bases match TRBD1. Trimming cost V 3 bases and J 9 bases; bases outside gene matches: 5. Germline-derived CDR1 and CDR2 are SGHTA and FQGNSA. This CDR3 has 13 residues. The CDR3 region has the DNA TGTGCCAGCAGCTTCCCGGGACAGGGAAGCTACACCTTC. Protein product: CASSFPGQGSYTF.

This chain connects TRBV5-1 to TRBJ2-5; 14 bases fit TRBD2. The germline V gene has CDR1 SGHRS and CDR2 YFSETQ. This CDR3 has 18 residues. Germline trimming cut 1 base from V and 2 bases from J; bases unmatched to any gene: 7. In DNA, the CDR3 is TGCGCCAGCAGCTTGCTTGGACTAGCGGGGGGTATACAAGAGACCCAGTACTTC. It specifies CASSLLGLAGGIQETQYF. The full variable domain, in which reference TRBV5-1 and TRBJ2-5 provide the parts outside the CDR3, is KAGVTQTPRYLIKTRGQQVTLSCSPISGHRSVSWYQQTPGQGLQFLFEYFSETQRNKGNFPGRFSGRQFSNSRSEMNVSTLELGDSALYLCASSLLGLAGGIQETQYFGPGTRLLVL.

This clonotype was observed many times. This chain uses TRBV29-1 with TRBJ2-1; 8 bases map to TRBD2. CDR1 is SQVTM, CDR2 ANQGSEA, per germline. This CDR3 contains 13 residues. J was trimmed by 9 bases and V by 6 bases; bases with no gene match: 10. The CDR3: CSVGGGVHVEQFF. The CDR3 DNA reads as TGCAGCGTCGGGGGGGGGGTACACGTTGAGCAGTTCTTC.

In its sample, this clonotype was seen many times. This chain uses TRBV23-1 with TRBJ2-7, with TRBD1 matching 9 bases. TRBV23-1 belongs to the ORF category, with a function that is uncertain. CDR3 length equals 15 residues. With V trimmed by 4 bases and J by 2 bases, 6 bases remained unmatched. CDR3 protein: CASSLRDRDAYEQYF. The CDR3 bases are TGCGCCAGCAGTCTCCGGGACAGGGACGCCTACGAGCAGTACTTC.

Many counts were recorded for this clonotype. The chain links TRBV7-9 to TRBJ2-7; 7 nucleotides align to TRBD1. V shed 4 bases and J 7 bases; nucleotides not matched to a gene: 13. CDR1 is SEHNR, CDR2 FQNEAQ, per germline (reference sequence). There are 15 residues in the CDR3. The CDR3 is CASSSDWDSLTEQYF. CDR3 sequence (DNA): TGTGCCAGCAGCTCCGACTGGGACAGCCTTACGGAGCAGTACTTC.

This clonotype was counted many times. The chain links TRBV2 to TRBJ1-3; D is uncertain. This CDR3 has 15 residues. The ends were cut back, 7 bases at V and 0 bases at J, with 13 bases in the middle. Per the germline V gene, CDR1 is SNHLY and CDR2 is FYNNEI. The CDR3: CASTTAASSGNTIYF. The CDR3 DNA follows: TGTGCCAGCACGACCGCCGCATCCTCTGGAAACACCATATATTTT.

The chain combines TRBV10-3 with TRBJ2-7; D remains unclear. Germline values: CDR1 ENHRY, CDR2 SYGVKD. This CDR3 is 14 amino acids long. V was clipped by 3 bases and J by 2 bases, with 11 bases between them. The CDR3 is CAISDYGQAYEQYF. In DNA, the CDR3 is TGTGCCATCAGTGATTATGGGCAAGCCTACGAGCAGTACTTC.

This chain links TRBV7-2 with TRBJ2-7; D gene unclear. Trimming took 5 bases from V and 4 from J, leaving 6 bases between them. The CDR3 spans 11 residues. The germline gives CDR1 SGHTA, CDR2 FQGNSA. The CDR3 region is CASSRAYEQYF. In DNA form, the CDR3 reads TGTGCCAGCAGCAGAGCTTACGAGCAGTACTTC.

This clonotype was observed a few times. The V call is TRBV12-3 or TRBV12-4, the J call TRBJ1-4; D unresolved. This CDR3 is built from 17 residues. The germline V and J ends were trimmed by 5 bases and 6 bases, with 22 bases remaining between them. CDR3 residues: CASSPTPGWGVDEKLFF. Here the CDR3 DNA reads TGTGCCAGCAGTCCTACCCCGGGGTGGGGTGTGGATGAAAAACTGTTTTTT.

This clonotype turned up a few times. One end of the junction is discordant with germline, which a read error may explain. The V gene is TRBV7-8, the J gene TRBJ2-3, with 9 bases matching TRBD2. The CDR3 is made up of 14 amino acids. Per the germline V gene, CDR1 is SGHVS and CDR2 is FQNEAQ. The CDR3 region is CASTLAGGTDTQYF. As DNA, the CDR3 is TGTGCCAGCACCTTAGCGGGGGGCACAGATACGCAGTATTTT.

This clonotype was seen ten or more times. The rearrangement joins TRBV24-1 to TRBJ2-3, with a tentative D call TRBD1 (5 bases). The CDR3 runs to 15 residues. V gave up 4 bases and J gave up 4 bases, with 14 bases separating them. The germline V gene encodes CDR1 KGHDR and CDR2 SFDVKD. The DNA for the CDR3 is TGTGCCACCAGTGACGTATGGCAGGGCGCAGATACGCAGTATTTT. Translated, it gives CATSDVWQGADTQYF.

This clonotype was recorded a few times. The CDR3 DNA is TGCGCCAGCAGCTTTGGGGGGCTTGATGGCTACACCTTC. This encodes CASSFGGLDGYTF. This chain connects TRBV5-1 to TRBJ1-2, with D possibly being TRBD1 (6 bases). The CDR3 totals 13 residues. Germline CDR1 and CDR2: SGHRS and YFSETQ. Trimming removed 2 bases at V and 6 bases at J, with 11 bases between.

In this sample, this clonotype turned up a few times. CDR3 loop: CASSDPSRGTDTQYF. DNA of the CDR3: TGCGCCAGCAGCGATCCCTCGCGGGGCACAGATACGCAGTATTTT. The rearrangement joins TRBV5-1 to TRBJ2-3; perhaps TRBD2 as D (5 bases). There are 15 residues in the CDR3. Germline V gene lookup returns CDR1 SGHRS and CDR2 YFSETQ. V was clipped by 4 bases and J by 1 base, with 13 bases between them.

This clonotype was counted a few times. J is TRBJ2-7 and V is TRBV28; D unclear. V gave up 5 bases and J gave up 2 bases, with 13 bases separating them. Germline CDR1 reads MDHEN; CDR2 reads SYDVKM. There are 14 residues in the CDR3. CDR3 bases: TGTGCCAGCAGTACCCGGACGGACCCCTACGAGCAGTACGTC. This sequence encodes CASSTRTDPYEQYV.

This clonotype showed up just a few times. V and J are TRBV6-6 and TRBJ2-3; D not resolved. This CDR3 spans 12 amino acids. Trimming removed 8 bases at V and 2 bases at J, with 8 bases between. Germline assignment: CDR1 MNHNY and CDR2 SVGAGI (reference sequence). The DNA for the CDR3 is TGTGCCAGCTGGGCAGACACAGATACGCAGTATTTT. Amino acids: CASWADTDTQYF.

This chain connects TRBV5-1 to TRBJ2-1, with D uncertain. The length of the CDR3 is 12 residues. The V and J ends lost 4 bases and 10 bases respectively, with 12 bases between them. The germline V gene has CDR1 SGHRS and CDR2 YFSETQ. CDR3 region: CASSAEAVEQFF. For the CDR3, the DNA is TGCGCCAGCAGCGCCGAAGCAGTCGAGCAGTTCTTC. Full variable domain (remainder filled in from reference TRBV5-1 and TRBJ2-1): KAGVTQTPRYLIKTRGQQVTLSCSPISGHRSVSWYQQTPGQGLQFLFEYFSETQRNKGNFPGRFSGRQFSNSRSEMNVSTLELGDSALYLCASSAEAVEQFFGPGTRLTVL.